These 21 T cell receptor beta chains share one sample of origin, sequenced in a study of human T cells and chemical hapten exposure. The time point was: patch test 2, 6 weeks after DPC sensitization. As for treatment: therapeutic diphenylcyclopropenone sensitization with weekly scalp DPC. TCRdb re-derived calls from the RACE reads in MiXCR, one entry per CDR3 protein. The table includes tens of thousands of distinct CDR3 sequences, just under 10% detected once. The input for sequencing was whole blood, taken in connection with sensitization to the hapten diphenylcyclopropenone (DPC). These receptors were collected from a woman aged 50 to 65 with alopecia areata. Some clones in this sample may be carry-over from other donors' samples.

This clonotype was seen a few times. This chain links TRBV5-1 with TRBJ2-7; D might be TRBD2 (6 bases). Trimming took 6 bases from V and 5 from J, leaving 21 bases between them. Germline-derived CDR1 and CDR2 are SGHRS and YFSETQ. CDR3 size: 15 residues. This CDR3 reads CASTRRESGLDEQYF. The CDR3 DNA follows: TGCGCCAGCACCCGGAGGGAAAGCGGGTTGGACGAGCAGTACTTC.

The chain uses TRBV29-1 and TRBJ2-1, with no clear D. This CDR3 comprises 13 residues. Germline CDR1 reads SQVTM; CDR2 reads ANQGSEA. The ends were cut back, 6 bases at V and 2 bases at J, with 11 bases in the middle. The CDR3 region is CSVERSTYNEQFF. Written as DNA, the CDR3 is TGCAGCGTCGAACGATCGACCTACAATGAGCAGTTCTTC.

This clonotype turned up a few times. The chain joins TRBV6-5 to TRBJ1-3; D gene ambiguous. The CDR3 has 18 amino acids. Germline V gene lookup returns CDR1 MNHEY and CDR2 SVGAGI. The V end lost 0 bases, the J end lost 0 bases, and 15 bases lay between the germline ends. CDR3 residues: CASSYSRTLTHSGNTIYF. The CDR3 bases are TGTGCCAGCAGTTACTCGAGGACGCTTACTCACTCTGGAAACACCATATATTTT.

This clonotype was observed a few times. This sequence joins TRBV28 and TRBJ2-7, with 7 nucleotides matching TRBD1. The CDR3 has 12 amino acids. CDR1 is MDHEN, CDR2 SYDVKM, per germline. The J segment lost 9 bases and the V segment lost 5 bases, leaving 7 bases of the junction unmatched. The DNA of the CDR3 is TGTGCCAGCAGTCTCCGGACAGGAGGGCAGTACTTC. Protein: CASSLRTGGQYF.

V gene TRBV12-3 or TRBV12-4 combines with J gene TRBJ2-1; D perhaps matches TRBD2 (5 bases). The CDR3 consists of 14 residues. Trimming cost V 8 bases and J 7 bases, with 18 bases left between them. The CDR3 sequence: CASLDPGLFNEQFF. As DNA, the CDR3 is TGTGCCAGCTTAGACCCCGGACTGTTTAATGAGCAGTTCTTC.

This clonotype was counted between two and nine times. The rearrangement links TRBV29-1 to TRBJ2-1, with TRBD1 as a possible D gene (5 bases). V lost 4 bases and J 15 bases, leaving 16 bases between the germline ends. From germline, CDR1 is SQVTM and CDR2 ANQGSEA. The CDR3 has 11 residues. The CDR3 sequence is CSVGDQGLLFF. In DNA, the CDR3 is TGCAGCGTTGGAGATCAGGGTCTTCTGTTCTTC.

This clonotype was recorded at least ten times. The V call is TRBV6-1, the J call TRBJ1-1, with D tentatively TRBD1 (5 bases). Per the germline V gene, CDR1 is MNHNS and CDR2 is SASEGT. The V gene lost 8 bases and the J gene lost 6 bases, with 19 bases spanning the gap. The CDR3 is made up of 14 amino acids. The CDR3 is CASGLLGDRAEAFF. CDR3 DNA: TGTGCCAGCGGGCTCTTAGGGGATAGGGCTGAAGCTTTCTTT.

The table lists this clonotype with a few counts. The chain has TRBV7-2 and TRBJ1-5, with 9 bases lining up with TRBD1. There are 16 residues in the CDR3. Trimming took 5 bases from V and 0 from J; bases not matched to a gene: 5. Germline CDR1 SGHTA, CDR2 FQGNSA. The chain's CDR3 is CASSQQGAHSNQPQHF. CDR3 coding DNA: TGTGCCAGCAGCCAACAGGGGGCCCATAGCAATCAGCCCCAGCATTTT.

In its sample, this clonotype was seen a few times. One junction end does not reproduce the germline sequence, and a read error may be involved. This chain joins TRBV5-6 and TRBJ2-7, with TRBD1 matching over 7 bases. Germline CDR1 and CDR2: SGHDT and YYEEEE. The CDR3 length is 16 residues. The CDR3 nucleotides read TGTGCCAGCACCCTTACCCCGGGACAGACCTCCCCCATATCGGACTTC. Its protein is CASTLTPGQTSPISDF.

This clonotype was observed at least ten times. This rearrangement joins TRBV7-2 to TRBJ1-5; D gene ambiguous. The CDR3 is made up of 13 amino acids. CDR1 SGHTA and CDR2 FQGNSA come from the germline V gene. With 2 bases removed from V and 7 bases from J, the gap between germline ends came to 9 bases. The CDR3 reads CASSLMWGQPQHF. CDR3 in DNA: TGTGCCAGCAGCTTAATGTGGGGACAGCCCCAGCATTTT.

The rearrangement uses TRBV7-2 and TRBJ1-1; D is undetermined. V lost 4 bases to trimming and J lost 4 bases, with 13 bases between them. Germline V CDR1 and CDR2: SGHTA, FQGNSA. The CDR3 loop spans 14 amino acids. Here the CDR3 reads CASSSNPRVTEAFF. In nucleotides, the CDR3 is TGTGCCAGCAGCTCGAATCCGCGGGTCACTGAAGCTTTCTTT.

Here the CDR3 DNA reads TGTGCCAGCAGACGCCCGTTACGACAGGGGAGCTCTGGAAACACCATATATTTT. The encoded protein is CASRRPLRQGSSGNTIYF. The genes are TRBV27 and TRBJ1-3; TRBD1 matches at 8 bases. Germline loops: CDR1 MNHEY, CDR2 SMNVEV (reference sequence). The trim removed 6 bases at V and 0 bases at J, leaving 13 bases unmatched. The CDR3 covers 18 residues.

Only a few counts were recorded for this clonotype. The chain couples TRBV4-2 to TRBJ1-1, with 7 bases lining up with TRBD1. J lost 0 bases, V lost 4 bases, and 2 bases had no gene match. Per germline, CDR1 LGHNA and CDR2 YNFKEQ. This CDR3 has 14 amino acids. DNA for the CDR3: TGTGCCAGCAGCCTCGACAGGGTGAACACTGAAGCTTTCTTT. It encodes CASSLDRVNTEAFF.

This clonotype was detected ten times or more. This chain links TRBV3-1 with TRBJ1-6; 9 positions agree with TRBD1. Germline lookup yields CDR1 LGHDT and CDR2 YNNKEL (reference sequence). The CDR3 is 15 residues long. The V and J ends lost 0 bases and 12 bases, in that order; junction bases with no gene match: 6. CDR3 bases: TGTGCCAGCAGCCAAGATTTCGGACAGGGGTTACCCCTCCACTTT. It yields the protein CASSQDFGQGLPLHF.

This clonotype was seen at least ten times. The chain employs TRBV29-1 and TRBJ1-2; no clear D. This CDR3 region has 12 residues. The V end lost 7 bases, the J end lost 2 bases, and 11 bases lay between the germline ends. CDR1 SQVTM and CDR2 ANQGSEA come from the germline V gene. The DNA for the CDR3 is TGCAGCGCCGACCACCGAAACTATGGCTACACCTTC. Translation: CSADHRNYGYTF.

This clonotype showed up many times. The chain is built from TRBV11-2 and TRBJ2-3; TRBD2 matches 8 bases. The germline CDR1 and CDR2 sequences are SGHAT and FQNNGV. The length of the CDR3 is 16 residues. V trimming: 1 base; J trimming: 5 bases; junction bases outside the gene matches: 8. Here the CDR3 DNA reads TGTGCCAGCAGCTTAGGTGGCGGGGGGTTAGTAGATACGCAGTATTTT. This encodes CASSLGGGGLVDTQYF. Full variable domain (outside the CDR3, taken from reference TRBV11-2 and TRBJ2-3): EAGVAQSPRYKIIEKRQSVAFWCNPISGHATLYWYQQILGQGPKLLIQFQNNGVVDDSQLPKDRFSAERLKGVDSTLKIQPAKLEDSAVYLCASSLGGGGLVDTQYFGPGTRLTVL.

The chain links TRBV7-9 to TRBJ2-7; 7 bases are shared with TRBD1. The CDR3 has 15 residues. The germline V gene has CDR1 SEHNR and CDR2 FQNEAQ (reference sequence). V was pared by 2 bases and J by 3 bases, with 7 bases of the junction left unmatched. The CDR3 sequence: CASSLYPGQIYEQYF. The CDR3 region has the DNA TGTGCCAGCAGCTTATACCCGGGACAGATCTACGAGCAGTACTTC.

The chain has TRBV6-1 and TRBJ1-1; D possibly corresponds to TRBD1 (5 bases). The V and J ends lost 6 bases and 6 bases respectively, with 23 bases between them. Germline V lookup: CDR1 MNHNS, CDR2 SASEGT. The CDR3 extends over 16 amino acids. The CDR3 loop reads CASRDGRGTLKPEAFF. For the CDR3, the DNA is TGTGCCAGCAGGGACGGTCGGGGGACTCTGAAGCCTGAAGCTTTCTTT.

The rearrangement links TRBV28 to TRBJ2-4; no clear D gene. The germline gives CDR1 MDHEN, CDR2 SYDVKM. The CDR3 runs to 12 residues. Trimming pared 6 bases from V and 7 bases from J, leaving 10 bases between. In DNA, the CDR3 is TGTGCCAGCAGCCCTCGTCTCAACATTCAGTACTTC. Protein: CASSPRLNIQYF.

The table lists this clonotype with a few counts. The chain couples TRBV7-8 to TRBJ2-4, with 10 positions matching TRBD1. The CDR3 spans 19 residues. In germline, CDR1 is SGHVS, CDR2 FQNEAQ. V shed 5 bases, J shed 8 bases, and the junction held 21 bases outside the gene matches. Here the CDR3 DNA reads TGTGCCAGCAGCCCACGGACAGGGGGGCCGAAAATCCTACTTGACATTCAGTACTTC. The encoded protein is CASSPRTGGPKILLDIQYF.

The chain's CDR3 is CASSPSGIHNEQFF. The CDR3 bases are TGTGCCAGCAGCCCCTCCGGGATTCACAATGAGCAGTTCTTC. The chain employs TRBV7-2 and TRBJ2-1; a possible D gene is TRBD2 (5 bases). Trimming took off 5 bases at V and 5 bases at J, with 13 bases between the two ends. CDR1 is SGHTA, CDR2 FQGNSA, per germline. This CDR3 spans 14 amino acids. The full variable domain, in which reference TRBV7-2 and TRBJ2-1 provide the parts outside the CDR3, is GAGVSQSPSNKVTEKGKDVELRCDPISGHTALYWYRQSLGQGLEFLIYFQGNSAPDKSGLPSDRFSAERTGGSVSTLTIQRTQQEDSAVYLCASSPSGIHNEQFFGPGTRLTVL.